This TCR beta chain is drawn from a study of blood T cell repertoires in COVID-19. Study as a whole: Whether acute or convalescent, the COVID-19 samples came from the United States, Italy and Spain. Sample material is recorded as cDNA or gDNA derived from T cells, B-cell-depleted T cells, or PBMCs.

Per the original methods: Counts of nucleated cells, estimated from reference gene primer amplification, were obtained. The data were produced by immunoSEQ multiplex PCR, yet TCRdb's version contains in-frame clones alone and is incomplete. Clone size and the V and J calls come from that table; the DNA yielded D and trimming. The sample carries roughly 200,000 clones, over 75% recorded once. Germline loops: CDR1 SNHLY, CDR2 FYNNEI. CDR3 size: 13 residues. V was clipped by 7 bases and J by 7 bases, with 14 bases between them. Material for sequencing was peripheral blood. The V call is TRBV2, the J call TRBJ2-1, with a possible D match to TRBD1 (5 bases). This receptor was identified in a man aged 45-60 years with acute or convalescent COVID-19. The CDR3, as DNA: TGTGCCAGCAATGGACAATCTGTAAATGAGCAGTTCTTC. Residues: CASNGQSVNEQFF.